This TCR beta chain appears in the sequencing data of a study of T-cell reconstitution after alpha-beta-depleted transplantation in children. Only a few counts were recorded for this clonotype. Trimming stripped 1 base from V and 1 base from J, with 12 bases between. CDR3 length: 16 amino acids. CDR1 is SGHRS and CDR2 is YFSETQ in the germline V gene. Molecular barcoding with unique molecular identifiers was used for the TCRbeta library. TCRdb reanalysed the PCR reads using MiXCR and keeps one entry per CDR3 protein. The table has around 700,000 distinct CDR3 sequences, approximately 14% seen once. V is TRBV5-1 and J is TRBJ1-3; D unresolved. Sequencing used PBMCs, obtained before TCRalphabeta/CD19-depleted stem cell transplant. This TCR was sampled from a girl aged 2-10 years with congenital amegakaryocytic thrombocytopenia, due to receive a stem cell transplant. The DNA of the CDR3 is TGCGCCAGCAGCTTGAGGCCAAAGGATTCTGGAAACACCATATATTTT. The encoded protein is CASSLRPKDSGNTIYF.